These 6 T cell receptor beta chains were all obtained from the same sample, sequenced in a study of blood T cell repertoires in COVID-19. Generated by immunoSEQ multiplex PCR, the TCRdb table keeps only in-frame clones and is missing some. The sample holds a few hundred thousand clones; over 75% are singletons and the top ten take 0.9% to 1.2%. The sequenced material came from PBMCs or T cells enriched from blood (not recorded which). The receptors here all came from a man aged 25-45 years who had recovered from COVID-19.

In DNA form, the CDR3 reads TGTGCCAGCAGCCCCTACACAGATACGCAGTATTTT. Its translation is CASSPYTDTQYF. The chain recombines TRBV7-2 with TRBJ2-3; D is ambiguous. CDR1 is SGHTA and CDR2 is FQGNSA in the germline V gene. CDR3 length: 12 amino acids. Trimming removed 5 bases at V and 2 bases at J, with 5 bases between.

This chain uses TRBV4-2 with TRBJ2-3; 8 positions agree with TRBD1. J lost 6 bases, V lost 3 bases, and 8 bases had no gene match. The CDR3 covers 15 residues. Per germline, CDR1 LGHNA and CDR2 YNFKEQ. The chain's CDR3 is CASSHQTGEVDTQYF. Here the CDR3 DNA reads TGTGCCAGCAGCCATCAGACAGGGGAGGTGGATACGCAGTATTTT.

V usage is TRBV7-9 and J usage is TRBJ1-1; tentatively, D is TRBD1 (6 bases). From germline, CDR1 is SEHNR and CDR2 FQNEAQ (reference sequence). V was cut by 1 base and J by 0 bases, with 9 bases left in between. CDR3 size: 15 residues. The CDR3 DNA follows: TGTGCCAGCAGCTTAGGAACAGGGATGAACACTGAAGCTTTCTTT. Translating gives CASSLGTGMNTEAFF.

The chain is built from TRBV9 and TRBJ2-1, with D tentatively TRBD1 (6 bases). V shed 3 bases and J shed 0 bases, with 13 bases lying between them. The CDR3 has 16 amino acids. Per the germline V gene, CDR1 is SGDLS and CDR2 is YYNGEE. CDR3 residues: CASSAPGTSSYNEQFF. CDR3 DNA: TGTGCCAGCAGCGCACCCGGGACAAGCTCCTACAATGAGCAGTTCTTC.

The chain employs TRBV7-9 and TRBJ2-7; 7 nucleotides align to TRBD1. Germline V gene sequence: CDR1 SEHNR, CDR2 FQNEAQ (reference sequence). The trim removed 0 bases at V and 5 bases at J, leaving 1 base unmatched. The CDR3 totals 13 residues. DNA for the CDR3: TGTGCCAGCAGCTTAGCGCAGGGGGACGAGCAGTACTTC. Translated, it gives CASSLAQGDEQYF.

This chain connects TRBV7-9 to TRBJ1-1, with D uncertain. Germline lookup yields CDR1 SEHNR and CDR2 FQNEAQ (reference sequence). CDR3 length: 12 amino acids. Trimming took 0 bases from V and 8 from J, leaving 7 bases between them. In nucleotides, the CDR3 is TGTGCCAGCAGCTTAGCTAGCGAGGAAGCTTTCTTT. This translates into CASSLASEEAFF.